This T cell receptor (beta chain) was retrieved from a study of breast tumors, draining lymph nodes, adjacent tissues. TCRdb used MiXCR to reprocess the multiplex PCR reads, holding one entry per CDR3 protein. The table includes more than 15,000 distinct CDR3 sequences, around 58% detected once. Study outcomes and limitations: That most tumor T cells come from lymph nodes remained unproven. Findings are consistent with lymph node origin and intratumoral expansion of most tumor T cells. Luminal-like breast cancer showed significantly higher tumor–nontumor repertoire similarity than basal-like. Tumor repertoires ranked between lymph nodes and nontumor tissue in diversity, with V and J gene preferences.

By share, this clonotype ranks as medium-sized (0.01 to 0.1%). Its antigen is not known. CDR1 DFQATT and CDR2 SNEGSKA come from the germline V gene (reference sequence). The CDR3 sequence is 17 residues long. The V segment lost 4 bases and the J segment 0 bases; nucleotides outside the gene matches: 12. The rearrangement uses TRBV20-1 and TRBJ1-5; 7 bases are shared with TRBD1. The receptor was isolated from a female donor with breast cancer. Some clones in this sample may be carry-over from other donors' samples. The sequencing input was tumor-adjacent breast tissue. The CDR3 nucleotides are TGCAGTGCTACCAGGACCCGAGGGGGCTATAGCAATCAGCCCCAGCATTTT. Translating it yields CSATRTRGGYSNQPQHF.